A selection of T cell receptor beta chains follows, all from one sample in a study of T cell responses to AZD1222 COVID-19 vaccine. Profiled with immunoSEQ multiplex PCR; TCRdb holds only in-frame clones, not every one. The repertoire holds roughly 110,000 clones, with roughly 90% as singletons. The sample consisted of peripheral blood, taken on day 0 of AZD1222 vaccination. The receptors were gathered from an adult in good health. The CDR3 runs from the conserved cysteine through the conserved F or W. The size of a clone is reported for some rows only, either as once, few or many, or as a class for expanded clones.

clone size,V gene,CDR3 protein
.,TRBV28,CASSSSEGGSYNEQFF
.,TRBV7-2,CASSLEGGRSSAYTF
.,TRBV2,CASSRQGYEQYF
.,TRBV6-1,CASSERLNYGYTF
.,TRBV15,CATSTLRGRNTGELFF
once,TRBV7-2,CASSLGPGTDQETQYF
.,TRBV12-3/TRBV12-4,CASSLKGNYGYTF
once,TRBV2,CASSRDSLYNSPLHF
once,TRBV6-2/TRBV6-3,CASSLSSGPTGELFF
once,TRBV7-8,CASSDYRAGYTF
.,TRBV7-2,CASSFYGDRGENEQFF